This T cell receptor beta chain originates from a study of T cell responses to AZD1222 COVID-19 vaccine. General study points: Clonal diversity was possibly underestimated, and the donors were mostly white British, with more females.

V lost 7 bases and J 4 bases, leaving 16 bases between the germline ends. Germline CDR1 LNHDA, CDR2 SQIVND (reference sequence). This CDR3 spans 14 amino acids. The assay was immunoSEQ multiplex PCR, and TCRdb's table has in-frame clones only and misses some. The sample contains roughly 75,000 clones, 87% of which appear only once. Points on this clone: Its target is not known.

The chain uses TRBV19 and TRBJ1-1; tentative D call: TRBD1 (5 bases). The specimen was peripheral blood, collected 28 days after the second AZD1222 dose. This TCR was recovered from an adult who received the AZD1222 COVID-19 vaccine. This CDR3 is CASTSGWGGTEAFF. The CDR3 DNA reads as TGTGCCAGTACCTCCGGCTGGGGGGGCACTGAAGCTTTCTTT.